The 20 T cell receptor beta chains in this list originate from one sample, sequenced in a study of blood T cell repertoires in COVID-19. The method was immunoSEQ multiplex PCR; TCRdb's version includes in-frame clones alone and lacks a portion of them. Of hundreds of thousands of clones in the sample, roughly 90% were seen once. The sample comprised peripheral blood. Every receptor here comes from a woman in her seventies with COVID-19, enrolled during active disease.

J is TRBJ1-1 and V is TRBV5-1; D is unclear. This CDR3 contains 15 residues. V gave up 0 bases and J gave up 8 bases, with 17 bases separating them. The germline gives CDR1 SGHRS, CDR2 YFSETQ. The CDR3 loop is CASSLDLGGMREAFF. CDR3 sequence (DNA): TGCGCCAGCAGCTTGGATTTAGGCGGCATGAGGGAAGCTTTCTTT.

This clone was seen only a few times. The rearrangement joins TRBV5-8 to TRBJ1-3, with TRBD1 matching over 7 bases. This CDR3 region has 16 residues. The V and J ends lost 3 bases and 1 base, in that order; junction bases with no gene match: 7. Germline lookup yields CDR1 SGHTS and CDR2 YDEGEE. The CDR3 DNA follows: TGTGCCAGCAGCTCATGGAAGGGGGCTTCTGGAAACACCATATATTTT. Its protein is CASSSWKGASGNTIYF.

The chain uses TRBV7-9 and TRBJ2-1, with D tentatively TRBD1 (5 bases). The CDR3 consists of 13 residues. The V gene lost 3 bases and the J gene lost 5 bases, with 8 bases spanning the gap. Per germline, CDR1 SEHNR and CDR2 FQNEAQ (reference sequence). CDR3 sequence reads: CASSLTVNNEQFF. The CDR3 DNA is TGTGCCAGCAGCTTGACAGTCAACAATGAGCAGTTCTTC.

The chain recombines TRBV5-1 with TRBJ1-4, with TRBD1 as a possible D gene (5 bases). The CDR3 contains 14 residues. V was shortened by 0 bases and J by 8 bases, with 11 bases between the two germline ends. Germline CDR1 and CDR2: SGHRS and YFSETQ. The CDR3 coding sequence is TGCGCCAGCAGCTTGGAGGGGCGGCTCGAAAAACTGTTTTTT. Its translation is CASSLEGRLEKLFF. The full variable domain, with the rest looked up from reference TRBV5-1 and TRBJ1-4, is KAGVTQTPRYLIKTRGQQVTLSCSPISGHRSVSWYQQTPGQGLQFLFEYFSETQRNKGNFPGRFSGRQFSNSRSEMNVSTLELGDSALYLCASSLEGRLEKLFFGSGTQLSVL.

The chain joins TRBV30 to TRBJ2-7, with 9 bases that match TRBD1. J gave up 0 bases and V 4 bases, and 4 bases lay outside the gene matches. This CDR3 has 14 residues. Germline assignment: CDR1 GTSNPN and CDR2 SVGIG (reference sequence). The CDR3 region is CAWNVDRGSYEQYF. The DNA of the CDR3 is TGTGCCTGGAATGTGGACAGGGGCTCCTACGAGCAGTACTTC.

J is TRBJ1-3 and V is TRBV30, with a possible D match to TRBD1 (6 bases). The CDR3 contains 15 residues. Germline V CDR1 and CDR2: GTSNPN, SVGIG (reference sequence). The V and J ends lost 4 bases and 1 base respectively, with 14 bases between them. The CDR3 loop reads CAWTNPRGSGNTIYF. CDR3 DNA sequence: TGTGCCTGGACCAACCCCAGGGGTTCTGGAAACACCATATATTTT.

V and J are TRBV28 and TRBJ1-1; 9 bases align to TRBD1. The germline CDR1 and CDR2 sequences are MDHEN and SYDVKM. The CDR3 consists of 15 residues. Germline trimming cut 7 bases from V and 5 bases from J; bases unmatched to any gene: 11. The CDR3 coding sequence is TGTGCCAGCAATATACCGGGACAGGGTTTAACTGAAGCTTTCTTT. Translated: CASNIPGQGLTEAFF.

A single count supports this clone. The genes are TRBV6-1 and TRBJ1-5, with 7 bases that match TRBD1. V gave up 0 bases and J gave up 1 base; unmatched junction bases: 6. The CDR3 is made up of 17 amino acids. The germline V gene encodes CDR1 MNHNS and CDR2 SASEGT. CDR3 sequence: CASSEARGSWSNQPQHF. CDR3 sequence (DNA): TGTGCCAGCAGTGAAGCCAGGGGGTCTTGGAGCAATCAGCCCCAGCATTTT.

This chain joins TRBV7-2 and TRBJ2-7, with TRBD2 matching over 8 bases. Germline lookup yields CDR1 SGHTA and CDR2 FQGNSA. V was pared by 6 bases and J by 2 bases, with 3 bases of the junction left unmatched. The CDR3 totals 13 residues. The CDR3 DNA is TGTGCCAGCAGGGCGGGGGGTACCTACGAGCAGTACTTC. Its protein is CASRAGGTYEQYF.

V usage is TRBV5-1 and J usage is TRBJ1-5, with TRBD1 identical over 10 bases. The CDR3 runs 16 residues. The V segment lost 4 bases and the J segment 4 bases; nucleotides outside the gene matches: 8. Looked up from germline, CDR1 is SGHRS and CDR2 is YFSETQ. The DNA of the CDR3 is TGCGCCAGCAGCCCGACCGGGACAGGGGAAAATCAGCCCCAGCATTTT. Protein: CASSPTGTGENQPQHF.

The chain employs TRBV10-3 and TRBJ1-2, with 9 bases that match TRBD1. The CDR3 has 16 amino acids. The germline CDR1 and CDR2 sequences are ENHRY and SYGVKD. V gave up 5 bases and J gave up 7 bases; unmatched junction bases: 14. CDR3 nucleotide sequence: TGTGCCATCAGTCCACTACAACAGGGGGCATGGGGTGGCTACACCTTC. Translation gives CAISPLQQGAWGGYTF.

The rearrangement uses TRBV27 and TRBJ2-1; maybe TRBD2 (5 bases). Trimming took 5 bases from V and 9 from J, leaving 11 bases between them. The CDR3 consists of 12 residues. Germline V gene lookup returns CDR1 MNHEY and CDR2 SMNVEV (reference sequence). The CDR3 nucleotides read TGTGCCAGCAGTCCTCCCCGGGGTGAGCAGTTCTTC. It codes for CASSPPRGEQFF.

The chain employs TRBV6-5 and TRBJ2-7, with 9 nucleotides matching TRBD1. With V trimmed by 0 bases and J by 3 bases, 6 bases remained unmatched. Germline CDR1 reads MNHEY; CDR2 reads SVGAGI. The CDR3 covers 16 residues. In DNA, the CDR3 is TGTGCCAGCAGTTACTCAGGGACAGGGACCGGCTACGAGCAGTACTTC. This gives the protein CASSYSGTGTGYEQYF.

This rearrangement joins TRBV5-1 to TRBJ1-3; tentatively, D is TRBD1 (6 bases). The length of the CDR3 is 15 residues. Trimming left V 4 bases short and J 2 bases short, with 13 bases between. CDR1 is SGHRS, CDR2 YFSETQ, per germline. Here the CDR3 reads CASSPTTGTGNTIYF. As DNA, the CDR3 is TGCGCCAGCAGCCCAACCACAGGGACTGGAAACACCATATATTTT.

V gene TRBV6-2 or TRBV6-3 combines with J gene TRBJ2-2, with TRBD2 matching over 9 bases. The CDR3 consists of 17 residues. Germline CDR1 reads MNHEY; CDR2 reads SVGEGT. V lost 3 bases and J lost 1; bases outside the gene matches: 6. The CDR3 DNA reads as TGTGCCAGCAGTTATGAGGAACTAGCGGGGAACACCGGGGAGCTGTTTTTT. Its translation: CASSYEELAGNTGELFF.

J is TRBJ2-2 and V is TRBV7-8; weak D call: TRBD2 (5 bases). The CDR3 has 18 amino acids. Trimming pared 0 bases from V and 2 bases from J, leaving 16 bases between. Germline-derived CDR1 and CDR2 are SGHVS and FQNEAQ. The CDR3 spells CASSLAWAGGTNTGELFF. The CDR3 bases are TGTGCCAGCAGCTTAGCTTGGGCAGGAGGAACCAACACCGGGGAGCTGTTTTTT. Variable domain in full (rest from reference TRBV7-8 and TRBJ2-2): GAGVSQSPRYKVAKRGQDVALRCDPISGHVSLFWYQQALGQGPEFLTYFQNEAQLDKSGLPSDRFFAERPEGSVSTLKIQRTQQEDSAVYLCASSLAWAGGTNTGELFFGEGSRLTVL.

The V and J genes are TRBV7-9 and TRBJ1-1; possible D gene TRBD1, 6 bases. V dropped 8 bases and J dropped 1 base, with 14 bases sitting between them. CDR1 and CDR2 from the germline V gene are SEHNR and FQNEAQ (reference sequence). The CDR3 loop spans 14 amino acids. CDR3 nucleotide sequence: TGTGCCAGCTCTGTCGGACAGAAGAACACTGAAGCTTTCTTT. It encodes CASSVGQKNTEAFF.

The chain couples TRBV9 to TRBJ1-6, with 10 bases fitting TRBD1. The CDR3 extends over 15 amino acids. V lost 0 bases to trimming and J lost 7 bases; unmatched junction nucleotides: 1. CDR1 and CDR2 from the germline V gene are SGDLS and YYNGEE. The DNA for the CDR3 is TGTGCCAGCAGCGTAGAGGGACAGGGGAATTCACCCCTCCACTTT. Translation: CASSVEGQGNSPLHF.

The gene calls are TRBV7-6 and TRBJ1-3; 8 nucleotides match TRBD1. J gave up 2 bases and V 2 bases, and 8 bases lay outside the gene matches. This CDR3 region has 17 residues. Per germline, CDR1 SGHVS and CDR2 FNYEAQ. The CDR3 sequence: CASSLFTGTGTGNTIYF. CDR3 DNA sequence: TGTGCCAGCAGCTTATTTACGGGGACAGGAACTGGAAACACCATATATTTT.

The V gene is TRBV6-1, the J gene TRBJ2-7, with D perhaps matching TRBD2 (5 bases). The V gene's germline CDR1 is MNHNS and CDR2 SASEGT. This CDR3 region has 13 residues. V was shortened by 6 bases and J by 3 bases, with 12 bases between the two germline ends. The CDR3 reads CASRDSSNYEQYF. DNA of the CDR3: TGTGCCAGCAGGGACTCCTCCAACTACGAGCAGTACTTC.